A single sample gave rise to the 5 T cell receptor beta chains below, sequenced in a study of CD8 T cells in ankylosing spondylitis. Whole-study results and caveats: Seemingly characteristic of ankylosing spondylitis blood was a TCR beta motif consisting of about 8 highly homologous variants.

MiXCR, run by TCRdb on the 5' RACE reads, gives a single entry per CDR3 protein. The repertoire includes some 700,000 distinct CDR3 sequences, under 20% of them detected once, and around 19% sits in the top ten. Their antigens remain unidentified. Sequences were obtained from blood, either unsorted or a sorted T cell fraction (not recorded which). Source of these receptors: a male donor with ankylosing spondylitis.

In this sample, this clonotype turned up a few times. The rearrangement joins TRBV5-1 to TRBJ2-5; the match to TRBD2 covers 13 bases. The ends lost 3 bases at V and 2 bases at J; junction bases unmatched: 1. The CDR3 sequence is 15 residues long. The germline gives CDR1 SGHRS, CDR2 YFSETQ. The CDR3 nucleotides are TGCGCCAGCAGCTGGACTAGCGGGAGACAAGAGACCCAGTACTTC. Translating it yields CASSWTSGRQETQYF.

This chain links TRBV10-3 with TRBJ2-5; 8 nucleotides agree with TRBD2. V gave up 3 bases and J gave up 4 bases; unmatched junction bases: 1. Germline CDR1 and CDR2: ENHRY and SYGVKD. The CDR3 is made up of 13 amino acids. CDR3 nucleotides: TGTGCCATCAGTGAAGCGGGGGTAGAGACCCAGTACTTC. It specifies CAISEAGVETQYF.

The V and J genes are TRBV9 and TRBJ2-2; D gene uncertain. Germline V gene data show CDR1 as SGDLS and CDR2 as YYNGEE. The germline V and J ends were trimmed by 2 bases and 5 bases, with 4 bases remaining between them. This CDR3 spans 12 amino acids. CDR3 coding DNA: TGTGCCAGCAGCGTGGGGACCGGGGAGCTGTTTTTT. Its protein product is CASSVGTGELFF.

V usage is TRBV5-6 and J usage is TRBJ2-7; D call uncertain. Trimming removed 4 bases from V and 2 bases from J, with 13 bases in between. CDR1 and CDR2 (germline): SGHDT, YYEEEE. This CDR3 has 14 amino acids. As DNA, the CDR3 is TGTGCCAGCAGCGCCTGGCCCAGGCCCTACGAGCAGTACTTC. Protein: CASSAWPRPYEQYF.

The table lists this clonotype with a few counts. The chain is built from TRBV29-1 and TRBJ2-7; 8 positions agree with TRBD1. The CDR3 runs to 13 residues. Trimming cost V 0 bases and J 5 bases; bases outside gene matches: 3. The germline CDR1 and CDR2 sequences are SQVTM and ANQGSEA. DNA of the CDR3: TGCAGCGTTGAAGACAGGGGGCCCCACGAGCAGTACTTC. Its translation is CSVEDRGPHEQYF.